The sequence of this T cell receptor beta chain was determined in a study of regulatory T cells in long-lasting Graves disease. This clonotype was detected many times. V was trimmed by 2 bases and J by 3 bases, leaving 17 bases between them. This CDR3 region has 16 residues. The germline gives CDR1 SNHLY, CDR2 FYNNEI. Regarding time point: newly diagnosed GD, antithyroid drugs for less than 3 months. Isolated PBMC RNA provided the starting material for the TCR library. Arm-PCR with iRepertoire HTBI primers amplified the CDR3 regions for these TCR beta libraries. In the original workflow: Across samples, 50 to 65 TRBV and some 14 TRBJ segments were found. TCRdb analysed the multiplex PCR reads with MiXCR anew, one entry per CDR3 protein. The V and J calls, along with clone size, are taken from TCRdb and not from the paper's own processing. Counted here are 550,000 or so distinct CDR3 sequences, 12% occurring once; the ten biggest clones make up more than 8%.

This sample was shared with a second study, whose subject was T cells in Graves' hyperthyroidism and ophthalmopathy.

Sequencing was performed on peripheral blood mononuclear cells (PBMCs), taken at new diagnosis, from a patient treated with antithyroid drugs. The sequence was collected from a woman aged 30 to 39 with Graves disease. The gene calls are TRBV2 and TRBJ2-7; tentatively, D is TRBD1 (5 bases). CDR3 DNA sequence: TGTGCCAGCAGTGAAACGATCGGACAAGGGTACTACGAGCAGTACTTC. Amino acids: CASSETIGQGYYEQYF.